One and the same sample provided the 4 T cell receptor beta chains below, sequenced in a study of beta chain features in type 1 diabetes. Reverse transcription of all isolated RNA meant that expressed TCRB transcripts were sequenced. Sequencing used immunoSEQ multiplex PCR; TCRdb keeps in-frame clones, though not all of them. Of around 500,000 clones listed, roughly an eighth are singletons. Sequenced material: naive CD4+ T cells from blood. All receptors derive from a woman aged 18-29 years in good health.

This clone was seen more than once but under ten times. This sequence joins TRBV16 and TRBJ1-5, with 9 positions matching TRBD1. V shed 3 bases, J shed 3 bases, and the junction held 6 bases outside the gene matches. This CDR3 has 16 amino acids. Per germline, CDR1 KGHSY and CDR2 FQNENV. This CDR3 reads CASSHQTGGDNQPQHF. The DNA of the CDR3 is TGTGCCAGCAGCCATCAGACAGGGGGGGACAATCAGCCCCAGCATTTT.

V and J are TRBV2 and TRBJ2-1; TRBD1 might be the D (5 bases). CDR3 size: 11 residues. V lost 7 bases and J lost 4, with 5 bases in between. Per the germline V gene, CDR1 is SNHLY and CDR2 is FYNNEI. CDR3 sequence (DNA): TGTGCCAGCACAGGGTACAATGAGCAGTTCTTC. The encoded protein is CASTGYNEQFF.

V and J are TRBV7-3 and TRBJ2-1; D is ambiguous. Trimming removed 1 base at V and 4 bases at J, with 8 bases between. Germline CDR1 is SGHTA and CDR2 is FQGTGA. This CDR3 is 14 amino acids long. The CDR3 nucleotides read TGTGCCAGCAGCTTAAATCCCTTATACAATGAGCAGTTCTTC. Translation gives CASSLNPLYNEQFF.

This chain links TRBV4-2 with TRBJ2-1; 8 nucleotides match TRBD1. The V gene's germline CDR1 is LGHNA and CDR2 YNFKEQ. After removal of 0 bases from V and 3 bases from J, the junction contained 1 base not matched to a gene. The CDR3 is made up of 15 amino acids. The CDR3 nucleotides read TGTGCCAGCAGCCAAGATACAGGGGGCTACAATGAGCAGTTCTTC. This encodes CASSQDTGGYNEQFF.